This TCR beta chain came from a study of cytomegalovirus exposure and HLA in healthy donors (dated by TCRdb to 2016 to 2017). With respect to the entire study: An earlier analysis of 587 of the donors reported around 280 Gb of sequence data and 117 million unique TCR beta sequences obtained from about 179 million T cells. All discovery cohort repertoires had been generated using a single sequencing platform. HLA typing included class I and class II loci at four-digit resolution. Along with the roughly 710-subject first cohort, a separate validation cohort of more than 90 different subjects was used. Rather than using new phenotypic data, the later analysis identified candidate immune exposures from TCR beta sequences and from how often those sequences occurred across donors. The number of donors typed differed by locus, with about 629-640 for A, B, C, DRB1 and DQB1, 522 for DQA1, 600 to 610 for DPA1, and 472 for DPB1. Donor age, sex, ethnicity and CMV serostatus were compiled together with the repertoire data. To predict cytomegalovirus infection status, the study brought together high-throughput TCR immunosequencing, statistical association of individual TCRs with disease status, and machine learning. The study aimed to test whether signatures of past pathogen exposure could be identified by cataloging public T cell receptors. Approximately 310 gigabases of sequencing data and 78 million or so unique TCR sequences were included in an early release covering 550 to 800 HLA-typed donors. Genome-wide SNP genotypes for about three fifths of the roughly 670 donors were used in a later genetic analysis, which treated that subset as a discovery cohort. Across around 400 genotyped donors of the cohort, an average of about 240,000 unique TCR beta nucleotide sequences per donor were sequenced, and approximately 19% of those sequences were non-productive. To decide whether each TCR beta V gene segment behaved as functional or pseudogenic, an earlier analysis of some 600 of the donors relied on high-throughput TCR beta sequencing. Of the roughly 390 genotyped donors, approximately 80% fell in the genetic ancestry cluster associated with self-reported Caucasian donors. Roughly 5 DR-DQ haplotypes were handled as single units for association and clustering, since linkage in the cohort was strong. Using immunosequencing, the study profiled T cell repertoires from roughly 650 subjects and related those repertoires to cytomegalovirus serostatus. A later analysis re-analyzed previously published TCR beta repertoires from roughly 690 donors and added high-resolution HLA genotyping to study TCR occurrence patterns.

The cohort consisted of 600 or so healthy bone marrow donors. At the time of sampling, all cohort members were nominally healthy, though unrecorded immune exposures were likely present. CMV serostatus was positive for almost 300 and negative for about half of the 666 cohort members, and was not recorded for this donor. Each donor provided a peripheral blood sample, and peripheral blood mononuclear cells were used for TCR beta sequencing. The Qiagen DNeasy Blood Extraction Kit was used to extract genomic DNA from the blood cell samples. In regard to this clone: Its antigen is still unknown. Per-base qualities were not stored, and no clone one base away is much larger.

On the study overall, not on this receptor specifically: The study gave a list of about 170 TCR beta chains associated with cytomegalovirus. According to the authors, the approach could potentially be generalized to other disease states and immunological phenotypes. According to a later analysis, most CMV-associated TCR beta chains appeared to be HLA-restricted, and the HLA associations seemed to be driven largely by CMV exposure. Because counts were too low, about 15 rarely observed V segments, including chromosome 9 orphons, were left out of the earlier analysis of about 500 of the donors. Most TCR sequences were seen in very few donors, while some public TCRs were found in many individuals. A later analysis reported that several top co-occurrence clusters appeared linked to parvovirus B19, influenza, CMV and Epstein-Barr virus. An earlier analysis of roughly 570 of the donors showed that most TCR beta V segments appeared in productive rearrangements either about 87% or about 30% of the time, which broadly matched IMGT annotations. Compared with the approximately 700-donor mean, donors in an Asian-associated ancestry cluster had fewer N-insertions in productive TCRs, according to a later genetic analysis. Specific HLA alleles were associated with some 15,000 TCR beta sequences at a false discovery rate of 0.05 in a later analysis. Linkage disequilibrium might explain the correlated functional status among segregating V segments, but an unknown experimental factor could not be ruled out. The presence/absence analyses assumed that sequencing depth was roughly uniform across donors, and that assumption may not be true. Assigning TCR associations to individual alleles was difficult when HLA alleles, especially DR and DQ, strongly co-occurred. The 87-base-pair reads could not distinguish some IMGT-functional V segments, including TRBV6-2 and TRBV6-3, so those segments were excluded. A later genetic analysis associated a missense DCLRE1C variant with V-gene and J-gene trimming of TCR beta chains, and an independent cohort replicated the association. Because some donors lacked HLA typing at each locus, the association tests relied only on the typed subset. In a later analysis, HLA-associated TCR beta chains were found to be more clonally expanded and to have lower generation probabilities than equally common non-associated chains. In vitro tests confirmed that a few of the cytomegalovirus-associated TCR beta chains recognize cytomegalovirus antigens. The classifier was reported to diagnose cytomegalovirus status with high specificity and sensitivity in both the original cohort and the validation cohort. The only immune exposure information available for the cohort was CMV serostatus. A further reported finding was that TCR beta sequences accurately predicted the HLA-A and HLA-B alleles for most subjects in the first cohort. A cluster of highly shared sequence variants was judged likely to be a technical artifact of the sequencing pipeline. In this cohort, only TCR beta chains were sequenced, and detectable features were limited by the absence of alpha or paired-chain data. In a later analysis, the rate of TCR association differed among HLA loci, with DRB1 alleles having the most associated TCRs and HLA-C alleles having the fewest.

The CDR3, from cysteine to phenylalanine, totals 17 residues. Of the read, only the CDR3 DNA is kept; its 51 bases are in frame from base 1. V loses 4 bases of germline sequence and J loses 6 bases, and the interval between the two ends is 25 bases. The germline V gene encodes CDR1 SGHRS and CDR2 YFSETQ. Libraries were made using the immunoSEQ multiplex PCR assay. A mixture of 60 forward primers for TCR Vbeta segments and 13 reverse primers for TCR Jbeta segments was used in the multiplex PCR. The CDR3 region of rearranged TCR beta genes was amplified from genomic DNA by a multiplex PCR assay. The Illumina HiSeq System was used to sequence the amplified TCR beta libraries as 87-base-pair reads. Under the source paper's analysis protocol: A later analysis counted approximately 76 million unique TCR beta chains across the 550 to 700 repertoires, and approximately 11 million of these chains were shared by at least two donors. Raw reads were error-corrected and collapsed into unique sequences with a nearest-neighbor algorithm that merged closely related sequences to remove PCR and sequencing errors. To assign V, D and J gene segments, CDR3 sequences were aligned to IMGT reference sequences. For a sequence to be retained, a match of at least six nucleotides to both a V gene segment and a J gene segment was required. Rearrangements were called productive when the CDR3 lacked stop codons and stayed in frame with V and J; all others were non-productive. CDR3 was defined according to IMGT convention as the region running from the second conserved V-encoded cysteine to the conserved J-encoded phenylalanine. Sequences without an unambiguous match to a single V gene segment were excluded from the earlier analysis of about 640 of the donors. An earlier analysis of a few hundred of the donors called V segments functional above 56.7% productive rearrangements and segregating when the between-donor standard deviation exceeded 5%. A statistical classification framework was built to diagnose cytomegalovirus status from the catalog of TCR beta chain sequences. V and J gene assignment, in a later analysis, came from comparing TCR nucleotide sequences with IMGT/GENE-DB human TR gene sequences. The TCRdist pipeline was used in a later analysis to assign CDR3 sequences and most-parsimonious VDJ recombination scenarios. In a later analysis, every TCR beta chain was defined by the combination of its CDR3 amino acid sequence and its V-gene family, and reads without a unique V-gene family were dropped. In a later analysis, around 650 highly shared, low-generation-probability nucleotide sequences were removed to address suspected cross-contamination and a sequencing artifact. For each public chain, a later analysis derived a clonal expansion index from normalized ranks of inferred template counts within each repertoire. Generation probabilities in a later analysis came from a VDJ recombination model fitted to out-of-frame rearrangements, and those results were checked against IGoR. In a later analysis, TCR-TCR, TCR-HLA and TCR-CMV co-occurrence was scored with hypergeometric tests, and a repertoire-size bias correction was applied to TCR pairs. False discovery rates were estimated in a later analysis by permuting HLA or CMV assignments 20 times. In a later analysis, co-occurring TCRs were grouped using DBSCAN, and TCRdist sequence similarity was added for clustering within HLA-allele-positive subsets. Repertoires with fewer than 30,000 or more than 120,000 public chains were left out of co-occurrence clustering, as were five repertoires with anomalous nucleotide sharing. TCRdb retrieved this table from immuneACCESS and kept in-frame rearrangements only. Not all clones are present; in checked studies, unresolved V genes account for under half, and no reason is known for the remainder. That table supplies the V and J calls and clone size; D and trimming were determined from the DNA. This sample lists 120,000 or so clones; around 80% were detected once. The biggest ten clones account for around 0.92% of the sample.

The material sequenced was PBMCs. This sequence was found in a human donor in good health. The chain is assembled from TRBV5-1 and TRBJ1-1; no D gene is confidently identified. The nucleotides read TGCGCCAGCAGCACCCTGAAACAGTCTCGACCGTTGTCTGAAGCTTTCTTT. It translates to CASSTLKQSRPLSEAFF.